This T cell receptor (beta chain) was recovered during a study of T cell responses to AZD1222 COVID-19 vaccine. General study results and limits: Repertoire sampling was restricted to post-peak T cell response timepoints. Donor demographics were predominantly white British with a female majority; clonal diversity may be underestimated. CD4 TCRs associated with vaccination spanned spike, dominating at 160-218 and 743-854.

CDR3 length: 13 amino acids. V dropped 4 bases and J dropped 4 bases, with 11 bases sitting between them. Germline V gene sequence: CDR1 SGHRS, CDR2 YFSETQ. The repertoire was sequenced with immunoSEQ multiplex PCR; TCRdb's copy has only in-frame clones and lacks some. The table records about 200,000 clones, just over 90% of them present only once. Remarks on this clone: Its target is unknown.

V usage is TRBV5-1 and J usage is TRBJ1-1; D is ambiguous. The TCR comes from an adult who received the MenACWY meningococcal vaccine as a control. The source was peripheral blood, collected 28 days after the second dose of the MenACWY control vaccine. The CDR3 DNA follows: TGCGCCAGCAGCCCCGACTCGGGCACTGAAGCTTTCTTT. The encoded protein is CASSPDSGTEAFF.